A single sample is the source of the 2 T cell receptor beta chains below, sequenced in a study of T cell responses to AZD1222 COVID-19 vaccine. Data came from immunoSEQ multiplex PCR; TCRdb stores just in-frame clones and leaves some out. The sample holds about 140,000 clones, approximately 90% seen once. Sequencing was performed on peripheral blood, taken on day 0 of AZD1222 vaccination. Receptor source: an adult in good health.

The V call is TRBV6-5, the J call TRBJ1-2, with D possibly being TRBD1 (5 bases). Germline assignment: CDR1 MNHEY and CDR2 SVGAGI. CDR3 size: 16 residues. The V end lost 4 bases, the J end lost 8 bases, and 23 bases lay between the germline ends. CDR3 protein: CASSLGTAPSPGGYTF. The CDR3, as DNA: TGTGCCAGCAGTTTAGGGACGGCCCCCTCCCCGGGCGGCTACACCTTC.

The chain combines TRBV6-4 with TRBJ2-1; TRBD2 matches at 7 bases. V lost 2 bases, J lost 8 bases, and 3 bases stayed unmatched. CDR1 and CDR2 from the germline V gene are MRHNA and SNTAGT. CDR3 length: 13 amino acids. In nucleotides, the CDR3 is TGTGCCAGCAGTGACCGGGGGGTGGATGAGCAGTTCTTC. This codes for CASSDRGVDEQFF.